This T cell receptor (beta chain) emerged from a study of T cell repertoires in cytomegalovirus infection. Whole-study findings and limits: In two of eight donors, the top clonotype was HLA-C-restricted CMV-specific. Carriers of CMV and the relevant HLA type were discriminated by public TCR beta frequency.

This CDR3 contains 13 residues. Germline V gene sequence: CDR1 SEHNR, CDR2 FQNEAQ (reference sequence). The V gene end was trimmed by 5 bases and the J gene end by 6 bases; junction bases not matched to a gene: 5. TCRdb passed the reads through MiXCR, listing each CDR3 protein once. The sample records approximately 500,000 distinct CDR3 sequences, about 15% being singletons. Of note for this clonotype: Its antigen is unidentified.

The origin of this receptor is a human donor in good health (CMV status not recorded). Some clones in this sample may be carry-over from other donors' samples. Material for sequencing was CD8+ T cells from PBMCs. The gene calls are TRBV7-9 and TRBJ2-7; TRBD2 matches 9 bases. DNA for the CDR3: TGTGCCAGCAGCATTAGCGGGAGAATCGAGCAGTACTTC. It encodes CASSISGRIEQYF.